This is a list of T cell receptor beta chains from one sample in a study of blood T cell repertoires in COVID-19. The assay was immunoSEQ multiplex PCR, and TCRdb's table has in-frame clones only and misses some. The sample shows about 250,000 clones, around 89% of them seen only once. Specimen: PBMCs or T cells enriched from blood (not recorded which). The receptors here all came from a man between 35 and 55 years old who had recovered from COVID-19. Each CDR3 is given with its conserved first and last residue. Fields, in order: D gene, V gene, J gene, clone size, CDR3 DNA, CDR3 protein. The D gene is left open where the match is weak. Size is omitted from some rows. Given values are once, few, many or a class for expanded clones.

D gene: -; V gene: TRBV7-9; J gene: TRBJ2-1; clone size: -; CDR3 DNA: TGTGCCAGCAGAAACCGGGAGCCTGAGGGCAATGAGCAGTTCTTC; CDR3 protein: CASRNREPEGNEQFF
D gene: TRBD2; V gene: TRBV18; J gene: TRBJ2-7; clone size: once; CDR3 DNA: TGTGCCAGCTCACCGAGCGGGGGGGCCCGCTCCTACGAGCAGTACTTC; CDR3 protein: CASSPSGGARSYEQYF
D gene: TRBD1; V gene: TRBV7-2; J gene: TRBJ2-2; clone size: -; CDR3 DNA: TGTGCCAGCAGCTTAGTGGGACAGGGGACCGGGGAGCTGTTTTTT; CDR3 protein: CASSLVGQGTGELFF
D gene: TRBD2; V gene: TRBV7-9; J gene: TRBJ2-1; clone size: -; CDR3 DNA: TGTGCCAGCAGCTTATTCACTAGCGGGAGGGGGAATGAGCAGTTCTTC; CDR3 protein: CASSLFTSGRGNEQFF
D gene: -; V gene: TRBV7-3; J gene: TRBJ2-5; clone size: -; CDR3 DNA: TGTGCCAGCAGCTTAGGGCCTAGCGACGCCCAAGAGACCCAGTACTTC; CDR3 protein: CASSLGPSDAQETQYF
D gene: TRBD2; V gene: TRBV10-3; J gene: TRBJ2-1; clone size: -; CDR3 DNA: TGTGCCATCAGTGAGTCGACTGGCATCCTTGGGGGGGATGAGCAGTTCTTC; CDR3 protein: CAISESTGILGGDEQFF
D gene: -; V gene: TRBV6-2/TRBV6-3; J gene: TRBJ1-1; clone size: few; CDR3 DNA: TGTGCCAGCAGTTTTTGGACGGGGACTGAAGCTTTCTTT; CDR3 protein: CASSFWTGTEAFF
D gene: TRBD1; V gene: TRBV6-6; J gene: TRBJ2-3; clone size: once; CDR3 DNA: TGTGCCAGCAGACGGGACAGGGGCACAGATACGCAGTATTTT; CDR3 protein: CASRRDRGTDTQYF
D gene: -; V gene: TRBV4-2; J gene: TRBJ2-2; clone size: -; CDR3 DNA: TGTGCCAGCAGCCAAGATCCGACAGGGGAGCTGTTTTTT; CDR3 protein: CASSQDPTGELFF
D gene: TRBD1; V gene: TRBV28; J gene: TRBJ1-4; clone size: -; CDR3 DNA: TGTGCCAGCAGATCTAGACAGGGCAGCGAAAAACTGTTTTTT; CDR3 protein: CASRSRQGSEKLFF
D gene: TRBD2; V gene: TRBV6-1; J gene: TRBJ2-2; clone size: -; CDR3 DNA: TGTGCCAGCAGTGTCCAGCGGGGGGATCCCACCGGGGAGCTGTTTTTT; CDR3 protein: CASSVQRGDPTGELFF
D gene: -; V gene: TRBV6-4; J gene: TRBJ2-7; clone size: -; CDR3 DNA: TGTGCCAGCAGTGACTCGGGGGCCTCCCGCGAGCAGTACTTC; CDR3 protein: CASSDSGASREQYF
D gene: TRBD1; V gene: TRBV2; J gene: TRBJ2-5; clone size: -; CDR3 DNA: TGTGCCAGCACCCCCCGGACAGGACTTTTGGAGACCCAGTACTTC; CDR3 protein: CASTPRTGLLETQYF
D gene: TRBD2; V gene: TRBV13; J gene: TRBJ2-7; clone size: -; CDR3 DNA: TGTGCCAGCAGATCATCTCCCCTAGCGGGACCATACGAGCAGTACTTC; CDR3 protein: CASRSSPLAGPYEQYF
D gene: TRBD2; V gene: TRBV30; J gene: TRBJ2-4; clone size: -; CDR3 DNA: TGTGCCTGGAGTCCGCGACTAGCGGGGGCACGAATAGGCAAAAACATTCAGTACTTC; CDR3 protein: CAWSPRLAGARIGKNIQYF
D gene: -; V gene: TRBV30; J gene: TRBJ1-5; clone size: -; CDR3 DNA: TGTGCCTGGAGTGCCGGTAACAGGGAATTCCAGCCCCAGCATTTT; CDR3 protein: CAWSAGNREFQPQHF
D gene: -; V gene: TRBV19; J gene: TRBJ1-5; clone size: -; CDR3 DNA: TGTGCCAGTAGTAGCTCGGGGCCCCAGCATTTT; CDR3 protein: CASSSSGPQHF
D gene: -; V gene: TRBV27; J gene: TRBJ2-7; clone size: -; CDR3 DNA: TGTGCCAGCAGTCTGCAGGAAGACTCCTACGAGCAGTACTTC; CDR3 protein: CASSLQEDSYEQYF
D gene: TRBD2; V gene: TRBV7-9; J gene: TRBJ2-5; clone size: -; CDR3 DNA: TGTGCCAGCAGCTTAGTCTTGGGAGGGGAGACCCAGTACTTC; CDR3 protein: CASSLVLGGETQYF
D gene: -; V gene: TRBV28; J gene: TRBJ2-7; clone size: -; CDR3 DNA: TGTGCCAGCGGCCCCTTCTACGAGCAGTACTTC; CDR3 protein: CASGPFYEQYF
D gene: -; V gene: TRBV19; J gene: TRBJ1-2; clone size: -; CDR3 DNA: TGTGCCAGTAGTATAATCAGGGCCGGCTATGGCTACACCTTC; CDR3 protein: CASSIIRAGYGYTF
D gene: -; V gene: TRBV11-3; J gene: TRBJ1-3; clone size: -; CDR3 DNA: TGTGCCAGCAGCTTAGGAGCAGGCGGAAACACCATATATTTT; CDR3 protein: CASSLGAGGNTIYF
D gene: -; V gene: TRBV18; J gene: TRBJ2-1; clone size: -; CDR3 DNA: TGTGCCAGCTCACCACCCCCTAGACAGGACACCTACAATGAGCAGTTCTTC; CDR3 protein: CASSPPPRQDTYNEQFF
D gene: -; V gene: TRBV2; J gene: TRBJ1-2; clone size: -; CDR3 DNA: TGTGCCAGCACTCACAACAACTATGGCTACACCTTC; CDR3 protein: CASTHNNYGYTF